The clone carrying this T cell receptor beta chain was recorded a few times. Antigen: not known. The junction departs from germline at one end; a sequencing error may be responsible. The entry originates in a study of T cell repertoires in cytomegalovirus infection. Whole-study context: Public TCR beta signature analysis indicated the presence of both CMV infection and matching HLA type.

Whole-study results and caveats: Of the TCR beta families, the public ones yielded a cumulative frequency that identified carriers of CMV plus the relevant HLA.

A single record per CDR3 protein comes from TCRdb applying MiXCR to the reads. The table lists 150,000 to 200,000 distinct CDR3 sequences, roughly an eighth of them singletons, with over 25% in the top ten. The CDR3 runs 15 residues. Germline V gene data show CDR1 as DFQATT and CDR2 as SNEGSKA (reference sequence). The sequence was collected from a human donor in good health (CMV status not recorded). Some clones in this sample may be carry-over from other donors' samples. The chain recombines TRBV20-1 with TRBJ1-5; D is uncertain. Sequences were obtained from PBMCs. CDR3 DNA: TGCAGTGCTGGAGACACCGCGTTAGGCAATCAGCCCCAGCATTTT. Its protein product is CSAGDTALGNQPQHF.